What follows describes a single T cell receptor (beta chain). Its antigen remains unknown. This entry comes from a study of CD8 T cells in Susac syndrome. Study-level results: As the study acknowledged, the number of individuals who were part of its TCR sequencing and HLA analysis was relatively small.

RNA in amounts of about 0.45 to 1 ug was reverse transcribed with random hexamers. Amplification of TCR beta CDR3 by immunoSEQ multiplex PCR spanned 54 Vbeta and 13 Jbeta. TCRdb itself ran the immunoSEQ multiplex PCR reads through MiXCR, one entry per CDR3 protein. In the table there are 200,000 to 250,000 distinct CDR3 sequences, 80% to 95% of which are singletons. The CDR3 has 16 residues. V was pared by 5 bases and J by 5 bases, with 11 bases of the junction left unmatched. The V gene's germline CDR1 is SGHVS and CDR2 FNYEAQ. The multiple sclerosis control cohort comprised treatment-naive individuals presenting with stable or active relapsing-remitting disease. Both CD4+ and CD8+ T cells were negatively isolated, and TEMRA cells underwent FACS enrichment.

The sequenced sample was CD8+ T cells from PBMCs. This TCR came from a human donor with multiple sclerosis. The chain carries TRBV7-6 and TRBJ2-1, with TRBD2 matching over 8 bases. The CDR3 nucleotides are TGTGCCAGCAGCCCCTGGTCCGGGACTAGAGACAATGAGCAGTTCTTC. Its protein is CASSPWSGTRDNEQFF.